This T cell receptor beta chain emerged from a study of T cell clonotyping in hematopoietic cell transplantation. Findings and limits, study-wide: Graft donor and pretransplant recipient Inverse Simpson Index values predicted broader posttransplant TCR diversity. Recipient TCR diversity dropped after transplant; expanded clonotypes rose from day 30 to 180. Few recipient clonotypes overlapped donors; over 95% were de novo at given depth.

Germline CDR1 and CDR2: MGHRA and YSYEKL. The CDR3 is 15 residues long. Trimming removed 0 bases at V and 6 bases at J, with 12 bases between. Sequencing used immunoSEQ multiplex PCR; TCRdb keeps in-frame clones, though not all of them. The data contain 17,000 or so clones, 90% of them seen just once; the ten biggest clones take up 2.5% to 3.5%. On this clone itself: Its antigen is not known.

Sequencing was performed on peripheral blood mononuclear cells. The TCR originated in a man aged 50 or older in good health. Some clones in this sample may be carry-over from other donors' samples. The V gene is TRBV4-1, the J gene TRBJ2-1; D is possibly TRBD1 (5 bases). The CDR3 DNA is TGCGCCAGCAGCCAAGATAGGTCAGGGTCCAATGAGCAGTTCTTC. The encoded protein is CASSQDRSGSNEQFF.